This paragraph reports one T cell receptor (beta chain). Antigen: not known. Other DNA sequences of this sample code for an identical CDR3. This record comes from a study of OX40 agonist ivuxolimab in advanced cancers. Study at large: People who had prior anti-PD-1, anti-PD-L1 or anti-CTLA-4 therapy could take part, and roughly 44% had some.

Study-level results: The study observed clonal expansion of CD4+ and CD8+ blood T cells by week 6 at 0.1 to 3.0 mg/kg.

CDR1 SNHLY and CDR2 FYNNEI come from the germline V gene. V dropped 4 bases and J dropped 5 bases, with 9 bases sitting between them. This CDR3 comprises 13 residues. Sequenced by immunoSEQ multiplex PCR; TCRdb stores in-frame clones only, minus some. The sample includes approximately 80,000 clones, 80% to 90% of them seen just once. This clonotype originated in an adult with an advanced solid tumor such as melanoma, head and neck, liver or kidney cancer. Here the sequenced sample was CD4+ or CD8+ T cells sorted from blood, taken in a trial of the OX40 agonist ivuxolimab. V and J are TRBV2 and TRBJ2-1; D not certain. CDR3 protein: CASSGTGNNEQFF. The CDR3 DNA is TGTGCCAGCAGTGGGACCGGAAACAATGAGCAGTTCTTC.